The 19 T cell receptor beta chains given below trace back to one sample, sequenced in a study of T cell changes during pregnancy in multiple sclerosis (dated by TCRdb to about 2019). Library preparation employed the immunoSEQ multiplex PCR assay. In TCRdb, the immuneACCESS table is reduced to in-frame sequences with V and J assigned. These tables do not hold every clone; where another copy was compared, an unresolved V gene accounts for under half, and the others remain unexplained. Counted in this sample were under 90,000 clones; about 91% of them appeared once. The top ten constitute approximately 1.4% of the sample. This sample comprised peripheral blood, obtained in the second trimester of pregnancy. The receptors stem from a female donor in good health, enrolled as a control in a pregnancy study.

The CDR3 region is CASSSNSGANVLTF. CDR3 DNA: TGTGCCAGCAGCTCAAACTCTGGGGCCAACGTCCTGACTTTC. The rearrangement joins TRBV7-9 to TRBJ2-6, with D uncertain. CDR1 is SEHNR and CDR2 is FQNEAQ in the germline V gene (reference sequence). V lost 4 bases, J lost 0 bases, and 4 bases lay in between. The CDR3 is 14 residues long.

V gene TRBV27 combines with J gene TRBJ1-4; a possible D gene is TRBD1 (5 bases). Deletions cut 6 bases from V and 5 bases from J, with 13 bases between. Germline V gives CDR1 MNHEY, CDR2 SMNVEV (reference sequence). The CDR3 has 14 residues. This CDR3 is CASSVLGGNEKLFF. The CDR3 DNA reads as TGTGCCAGCAGCGTATTGGGGGGGAATGAAAAACTGTTTTTT.

The chain joins TRBV14 to TRBJ2-7, with TRBD1 identical over 12 bases. The CDR3 sequence is 16 residues long. The V segment lost 4 bases and the J segment 7 bases; nucleotides outside the gene matches: 11. Germline CDR1 reads SGHDN; CDR2 reads FVKESK. DNA for the CDR3: TGTGCCAGCAGCCCCCTTTCGGGACAGGGGGCTAGAGAGCAGTACTTC. This encodes CASSPLSGQGAREQYF.

Only a few counts were recorded for this clone. The V and J genes are TRBV6-1 and TRBJ1-3; D remains unclear. V lost 3 bases to trimming and J lost 3 bases, with 9 bases between them. CDR1 is MNHNS and CDR2 is SASEGT in the germline V gene. The CDR3 sequence is 14 residues long. The CDR3 sequence is CASSDEAYGNTIYF. The DNA for the CDR3 is TGTGCCAGCAGTGACGAGGCTTATGGAAACACCATATATTTT.

V usage is TRBV28 and J usage is TRBJ2-5; D uncertain. The CDR3 runs to 13 residues. Deletions cut 6 bases from V and 5 bases from J, with 13 bases between. Germline V gene lookup returns CDR1 MDHEN and CDR2 SYDVKM. CDR3 loop: CASSPWYAETQYF. DNA of the CDR3: TGTGCCAGCAGCCCTTGGTATGCGGAGACCCAGTACTTC.

J is TRBJ2-2 and V is TRBV19; the D gene is possibly TRBD1 (6 bases). The CDR3 length is 15 residues. Per the germline V gene, CDR1 is LNHDA and CDR2 is SQIVND (reference sequence). V was cut by 7 bases and J by 7 bases, with 19 bases left in between. The CDR3 DNA reads TGTGCCAGTACCAACTTCCCAGGGGCCGGCGGGGAGCTGTTTTTT. Translating it yields CASTNFPGAGGELFF.

This clone was seen a handful of times. This chain connects TRBV9 to TRBJ2-5; TRBD2 agrees at 7 bases. From germline, CDR1 is SGDLS and CDR2 YYNGEE. The CDR3 is 14 amino acids. The V segment lost 4 bases and the J segment 1 base; nucleotides outside the gene matches: 4. The CDR3 nucleotides are TGTGCCAGCAGCCCCAGCGGGGTCCAAGAGACCCAGTACTTC. Translated, it gives CASSPSGVQETQYF.

The chain employs TRBV19 and TRBJ2-7, with 14 bases fitting TRBD2. After removal of 10 bases from V and 5 bases from J, the junction contained 7 bases not matched to a gene. The CDR3 runs 14 residues. Germline values: CDR1 LNHDA, CDR2 SQIVND (reference sequence). CDR3 coding DNA: TGTGCCATCTCCTCGGGACTAGCGGGAGACGAGCAGTACTTC. Translation gives CAISSGLAGDEQYF.

The V call is TRBV6-1, the J call TRBJ1-4; D possibly corresponds to TRBD1 (6 bases). CDR1 is MNHNS and CDR2 is SASEGT in the germline V gene. The V gene lost 7 bases and the J gene lost 5 bases, with 17 bases spanning the gap. CDR3 size: 15 residues. The CDR3 loop is CASNSLGGTNEKLFF. The CDR3 region has the DNA TGTGCCAGCAATTCGTTAGGGGGTACAAATGAAAAACTGTTTTTT.

J is TRBJ1-4 and V is TRBV4-2, with 9 bases aligning to TRBD1. CDR1 is LGHNA and CDR2 is YNFKEQ in the germline V gene. The CDR3 consists of 13 residues. Trimming cost V 4 bases and J 8 bases; bases outside gene matches: 2. The CDR3 sequence: CASSPGQGEKLFF. The DNA for the CDR3 is TGTGCCAGCAGCCCGGGACAGGGAGAAAAACTGTTTTTT.

The CDR3 sequence: CASRQGPYEQYF. The CDR3 nucleotides read TGCGCCAGCAGACAGGGGCCCTACGAGCAGTACTTC. The rearrangement joins TRBV5-1 to TRBJ2-7, with 7 bases identical to TRBD1. Trimming cost V 5 bases and J 2 bases; bases outside gene matches: 1. This CDR3 spans 12 amino acids. CDR1 and CDR2 from the germline V gene are SGHRS and YFSETQ. The entire variable domain, with the rest obtained from reference TRBV5-1 and TRBJ2-7, is as follows: KAGVTQTPRYLIKTRGQQVTLSCSPISGHRSVSWYQQTPGQGLQFLFEYFSETQRNKGNFPGRFSGRQFSNSRSEMNVSTLELGDSALYLCASRQGPYEQYFGPGTRLTVT.

The chain has TRBV6-1 and TRBJ2-5; 7 positions match TRBD2. This CDR3 has 14 residues. CDR1 MNHNS and CDR2 SASEGT come from the germline V gene. V trimming: 10 bases; J trimming: 4 bases; junction bases outside the gene matches: 12. The CDR3: CATARGEGAETQYF. For the CDR3, the DNA is TGTGCCACCGCCCGGGGGGAGGGCGCAGAGACCCAGTACTTC.

The chain carries TRBV5-8 and TRBJ1-3; D perhaps matches TRBD1 (6 bases). The CDR3 loop spans 15 amino acids. V was cut by 8 bases and J by 3 bases, with 18 bases left in between. Looked up from germline, CDR1 is SGHTS and CDR2 is YDEGEE. This chain's CDR3 is CASSQGIVDGNTIYF. CDR3 bases: TGTGCCAGTAGTCAGGGGATTGTGGATGGAAACACCATATATTTT.

The chain recombines TRBV4-2 with TRBJ1-5, with TRBD1 identical over 8 bases. The CDR3 runs 16 residues. The germline V gene encodes CDR1 LGHNA and CDR2 YNFKEQ. Unmatched junction bases numbered 5, after V lost 0 bases and J lost 4 bases. The CDR3 spells CASSQEGRGRNQPQHF. CDR3 nucleotide sequence: TGTGCCAGCAGCCAAGAAGGCAGGGGGCGGAATCAGCCCCAGCATTTT.

The table lists this clone with a count of one. The gene calls are TRBV4-3 and TRBJ1-2, with 9 bases lining up with TRBD1. V shed 0 bases and J 7 bases; nucleotides not matched to a gene: 3. This CDR3 region has 14 residues. From germline, CDR1 is LGHNA and CDR2 YSLEER. The CDR3 sequence: CASSQDRTGAGYTF. The CDR3 DNA follows: TGCGCCAGCAGCCAAGATAGGACAGGGGCTGGCTACACCTTC.

The chain is built from TRBV4-1 and TRBJ2-7, with a possible D match to TRBD1 (5 bases). V was clipped by 3 bases and J by 3 bases, with 12 bases between them. The CDR3 extends over 14 amino acids. Germline CDR1 reads MGHRA; CDR2 reads YSYEKL. The CDR3 region is CASSQIQGVYEQYF. Written as DNA, the CDR3 is TGCGCCAGCAGCCAGATCCAGGGTGTCTACGAGCAGTACTTC.

A single count supports this clone. The V call is TRBV5-6, the J call TRBJ2-5; possible D gene TRBD1, 5 bases. CDR1 SGHDT and CDR2 YYEEEE come from the germline V gene. With 1 base removed from V and 5 bases from J, the gap between germline ends came to 9 bases. The CDR3 runs 13 residues. CDR3 amino acids: CASSLRGSETQYF. CDR3 nucleotide sequence: TGTGCCAGCAGCTTGAGGGGAAGCGAGACCCAGTACTTC.

The V and J genes are TRBV30 and TRBJ1-4, with TRBD1 identical over 11 bases. Trimming at V came to 4 bases and at J to 3 bases, leaving 4 bases not matched to a gene. Per the germline V gene, CDR1 is GTSNPN and CDR2 is SVGIG (reference sequence). The CDR3 length is 15 residues. CDR3 nucleotide sequence: TGTGCCTGGAAGGACAGGGGGCAGTCTAATGAAAAACTGTTTTTT. It specifies CAWKDRGQSNEKLFF.

The rearrangement links TRBV15 to TRBJ2-5; 12 positions match TRBD2. V shed 1 base and J 3 bases; nucleotides not matched to a gene: 6. This CDR3 has 17 residues. Germline V CDR1 and CDR2: LNHNV, YYDKDF (reference sequence). CDR3 sequence (DNA): TGTGCCACCAGCAGAGCCCCCAGACTAGCGGGAGAAGAGACCCAGTACTTC. Protein: CATSRAPRLAGEETQYF.